These 8 T cell receptor beta chains share one sample of origin, sequenced in a study of high-grade serous ovarian cancer treatment subgroups. Tumor samples were taken before definitive surgery or chemotherapy. Some clones are missing from TCRdb's copy, which holds only in-frame ones; the method was immunoSEQ multiplex PCR. This sample has about 2,300 clones; roughly 70% occur once, and the top ten carry roughly an eighth. Source material: tumor tissue. The receptors shown here come from a human donor with high-grade serous ovarian cancer.

This chain uses TRBV2 with TRBJ1-1; D is undetermined. Germline V gives CDR1 SNHLY, CDR2 FYNNEI. The CDR3 length is 16 residues. Trimming removed 10 bases at V and 1 base at J, with 22 bases between. The CDR3 region has the DNA TGTGCCACAACTACCAGAACCCTTGCGAGGAACACTGAAGCTTTCTTT. Translating it yields CATTTRTLARNTEAFF.

The chain has TRBV5-1 and TRBJ2-3, with D perhaps matching TRBD2 (5 bases). Per germline, CDR1 SGHRS and CDR2 YFSETQ. Trimming left V 3 bases short and J 4 bases short, with 15 bases between. This CDR3 spans 15 amino acids. In nucleotides, the CDR3 is TGCGCCAGCAGCTCGGGGATTTACGGGGCAGATACGCAGTATTTT. Its protein is CASSSGIYGADTQYF.

The V call is TRBV7-9, the J call TRBJ2-3, with 9 bases lining up with TRBD1. This CDR3 is 16 amino acids long. Germline assignment: CDR1 SEHNR and CDR2 FQNEAQ (reference sequence). V lost 4 bases to trimming and J lost 4 bases; unmatched junction nucleotides: 9. The CDR3 loop reads CASSSLGQGSADTQYF. The CDR3 DNA follows: TGTGCCAGCAGCTCGTTGGGACAGGGATCCGCAGATACGCAGTATTTT.

The genes are TRBV6-1 and TRBJ2-3; TRBD2 agrees at 7 bases. The CDR3 runs to 14 residues. Losses at the gene ends were 7 bases for V and 1 base for J; bases not matched to a gene: 5. The germline V gene encodes CDR1 MNHNS and CDR2 SASEGT. The CDR3 is CASKSGLGTDTQYF. The CDR3 DNA reads TGTGCCAGCAAATCCGGACTAGGCACAGATACGCAGTATTTT.

In this sample, this clone turned up a few times. This sequence joins TRBV30 and TRBJ1-2, with a possible D match to TRBD1 (6 bases). The CDR3 covers 12 residues. Germline CDR1 reads GTSNPN; CDR2 reads SVGIG (reference sequence). The V gene lost 7 bases and the J gene lost 4 bases, with 13 bases spanning the gap. CDR3 loop: CALNRALYGYTF. In nucleotides, the CDR3 is TGTGCCTTAAACAGGGCACTCTATGGCTACACCTTC.

The rearrangement uses TRBV30 and TRBJ2-5, with D tentatively TRBD1 (5 bases). The CDR3 length is 12 residues. V was clipped by 0 bases and J by 3 bases, with 5 bases between them. Germline CDR1 is GTSNPN and CDR2 is SVGIG (reference sequence). The CDR3 protein is CAWSVQEETQYF. The CDR3 nucleotides read TGTGCCTGGAGTGTACAGGAAGAGACCCAGTACTTC.

The chain carries TRBV5-1 and TRBJ2-5; D perhaps matches TRBD2 (6 bases). Gene TRBJ2-7 matches the end of the DNA better, so the J call may be wrong. This CDR3 has 13 residues. The germline CDR1 and CDR2 sequences are SGHRS and YFSETQ. The CDR3 nucleotides are TGCGCCAGCAGCTTGACGCGGGATGACGAGCAGTACTTC. Protein sequence: CASSLTRDDEQYF.

This chain links TRBV11-2 with TRBJ2-3; D is perhaps TRBD1 or TRBD2 (5 bases each). This CDR3 is built from 16 residues. CDR1 SGHAT and CDR2 FQNNGV come from the germline V gene. The V end was cut by 2 bases, the J end by 3 bases, with 15 bases between. CDR3: CASSLRGGLGTDTQYF. The DNA of the CDR3 is TGTGCCAGCAGCTTACGGGGCGGACTGGGAACAGATACGCAGTATTTT. The variable domain in full, completed from reference TRBV11-2 and TRBJ2-3, reads EAGVAQSPRYKIIEKRQSVAFWCNPISGHATLYWYQQILGQGPKLLIQFQNNGVVDDSQLPKDRFSAERLKGVDSTLKIQPAKLEDSAVYLCASSLRGGLGTDTQYFGPGTRLTVL.